This T cell receptor beta chain was observed in a study of blood T cell repertoires in COVID-19. At the level of the study: Samples taken during acute and convalescent COVID-19 were collected in the United States, Italy and Spain.

Germline V gene lookup returns CDR1 SQVTM and CDR2 ANQGSEA. The V end was cut by 7 bases, the J end by 6 bases, with 15 bases between. This CDR3 has 12 residues. In the original processing: It was from reference gene primer amplification that nucleated cell counts were estimated. Sequenced by immunoSEQ multiplex PCR; TCRdb stores in-frame clones only, minus some. Clonal size and the V and J genes are those of that table, whereas D and trimming came from the DNA. Among 68,000 or so clones listed, around 88% were seen once. The clonotype comes from a woman aged 65 to 85 with acute or convalescent COVID-19. The sequenced sample consisted of peripheral blood. The chain carries TRBV29-1 and TRBJ1-1, with D possibly matching TRBD1 (5 bases). The CDR3 nucleotides read TGCAGCGCAGTGGGGGGGGACGCTGAAGCTTTCTTT. Translating gives CSAVGGDAEAFF.